The 24 T cell receptor beta chains given below trace back to one sample, sequenced in a study of cytomegalovirus exposure and HLA in healthy donors. Here immunoSEQ multiplex PCR was the method, and the copy in TCRdb shows in-frame clones only, minus some. The sample consists of approximately 160,000 clones, about nine tenths of them appearing once. Input material: PBMCs. These receptors were taken from a man aged 18 to 30 in good health and CMV-seropositive.

The chain has TRBV5-1 and TRBJ1-4; no reliable D call. Trimming pared 3 bases from V and 3 bases from J, leaving 3 bases between. This CDR3 has 12 amino acids. Germline CDR1 SGHRS, CDR2 YFSETQ. Written as DNA, the CDR3 is TGCGCCAGCAGCTCCTCTAATGAAAAACTGTTTTTT. Protein sequence: CASSSSNEKLFF. The full variable domain, its missing parts supplied by reference TRBV5-1 and TRBJ1-4, is KAGVTQTPRYLIKTRGQQVTLSCSPISGHRSVSWYQQTPGQGLQFLFEYFSETQRNKGNFPGRFSGRQFSNSRSEMNVSTLELGDSALYLCASSSSNEKLFFGSGTQLSVL.

The CDR3 bases are TGTGCCAGCAGTCCCAGACTAGATCAAGAGACCCAGTACTTC. As protein: CASSPRLDQETQYF. J is TRBJ2-5 and V is TRBV28; perhaps TRBD2 as D (6 bases). Germline V gives CDR1 MDHEN, CDR2 SYDVKM. This CDR3 comprises 14 residues. V was pared by 5 bases and J by 2 bases, with 12 bases between.

The chain has TRBV5-4 and TRBJ2-5, with D tentatively TRBD2 (6 bases). Looked up from germline, CDR1 is SGHNT and CDR2 is YYREEE (reference sequence). The CDR3 is made up of 16 amino acids. V was pared by 4 bases and J by 5 bases, with 21 bases between. The CDR3 loop reads CASSTLLAGSGETQYF. CDR3 sequence (DNA): TGTGCCAGCAGCACACTCCTGGCGGGGTCGGGGGAGACCCAGTACTTC.

The gene calls are TRBV27 and TRBJ2-7; TRBD2 agrees at 10 bases. CDR1 and CDR2 from the germline V gene are MNHEY and SMNVEV (reference sequence). The CDR3 runs 15 residues. The ends lost 4 bases at V and 3 bases at J; junction bases unmatched: 6. The CDR3 DNA reads TGTGCCAGCAGTTCGTTAGCGGGAGGTGGCTACGAGCAGTACTTC. The encoded protein is CASSSLAGGGYEQYF.

The chain joins TRBV9 to TRBJ1-5; perhaps TRBD1 as D (5 bases). Trimming left V 9 bases short and J 0 bases short, with 19 bases between. CDR3 length: 16 residues. Germline lookup yields CDR1 SGDLS and CDR2 YYNGEE. CDR3 sequence reads: CAKIRGGDFSNQPQHF. As DNA, the CDR3 is TGTGCCAAAATACGCGGGGGGGACTTTAGCAATCAGCCCCAGCATTTT. Based on the CDR3 plus reference TRBV9 and TRBJ1-5, the full variable domain is DSGVTQTPKHLITATGQRVTLRCSPRSGDLSVYWYQQSLDQGLQFLIQYYNGEERAKGNILERFSAQQFPDLHSELNLSSLELGDSALYFCAKIRGGDFSNQPQHFGDGTRLSIL.

The rearrangement uses TRBV27 and TRBJ2-7; D is unclear. Trimming shortened V by 10 bases and J by 0 bases, and 16 bases separated the two germline ends. Germline CDR1 reads MNHEY; CDR2 reads SMNVEV (reference sequence). CDR3 length: 14 residues. CDR3 in DNA: TGTGCCACCGACGCTGGAACAGTCTCCTACGAGCAGTACTTC. Residues: CATDAGTVSYEQYF.

This clone was counted once. The V call is TRBV30, the J call TRBJ1-2; D may be TRBD1 (6 bases). Trimming took off 0 bases at V and 5 bases at J, with 16 bases between the two ends. This CDR3 is built from 15 residues. Germline CDR1 and CDR2: GTSNPN and SVGIG (reference sequence). The CDR3 DNA reads as TGTGCCTGGAGTGTAAGAGGGGGAACGGGTTATGGCTACACCTTC. Its protein is CAWSVRGGTGYGYTF.

The rearrangement joins TRBV4-1 to TRBJ1-1, with D maybe TRBD1 (6 bases). CDR1 MGHRA and CDR2 YSYEKL come from the germline V gene. Trimming shortened V by 4 bases and J by 1 base, and 16 bases separated the two germline ends. The CDR3 extends over 16 amino acids. The CDR3 region has the DNA TGCGCCAGCAGCCGAGCCCCCGGACAGCCGAACACTGAAGCTTTCTTT. Amino acids: CASSRAPGQPNTEAFF.

This chain links TRBV11-3 with TRBJ2-3; a possible D gene is TRBD1 (6 bases). The CDR3 has 17 amino acids. V was shortened by 4 bases and J by 0 bases, with 17 bases between the two germline ends. From germline, CDR1 is SGHNT and CDR2 YENEEA. The CDR3 sequence: CASSSGTTGYSTDTQYF. In DNA, the CDR3 is TGTGCCAGCAGCTCAGGGACGACAGGCTATAGCACAGATACGCAGTATTTT.

The sample holds a few counts of this clone. The chain has TRBV4-1 and TRBJ2-5; 11 bases match TRBD2. Per the germline V gene, CDR1 is MGHRA and CDR2 is YSYEKL. The CDR3 loop spans 17 amino acids. J gave up 5 bases and V 4 bases, and 12 bases lay outside the gene matches. The CDR3 sequence: CASSLSRLAGLGETQYF. The CDR3 DNA reads as TGCGCCAGCAGCCTCAGCCGACTAGCGGGACTCGGGGAGACCCAGTACTTC.

A few counts support this clone. This chain links TRBV6-1 with TRBJ1-1, with D maybe TRBD1 (5 bases). The CDR3 is made up of 16 amino acids. Germline CDR1 MNHNS, CDR2 SASEGT. V was cut by 4 bases and J by 1 base, with 16 bases left in between. The CDR3 DNA follows: TGTGCCAGCAGTGTTTTAAAGGGACTTCCGAACACTGAAGCTTTCTTT. Translation gives CASSVLKGLPNTEAFF.

The chain has TRBV7-3 and TRBJ2-3; 8 bases are a match to TRBD2. Germline V gene data show CDR1 as SGHTA and CDR2 as FQGTGA. This CDR3 has 16 residues. V lost 5 bases to trimming and J lost 4 bases; unmatched junction nucleotides: 11. CDR3 nucleotide sequence: TGTGCCAGCAGCCTCGGGGGCGGGAGGTCAGCAGATACGCAGTATTTT. Amino acid sequence: CASSLGGGRSADTQYF.

This chain joins TRBV29-1 and TRBJ2-5, with 8 positions matching TRBD2. The length of the CDR3 is 15 residues. With V trimmed by 2 bases and J by 0 bases, 5 bases remained unmatched. Germline V gene data show CDR1 as SQVTM and CDR2 as ANQGSEA. CDR3 region: CSVEFQREYQETQYF. In DNA, the CDR3 is TGCAGCGTTGAATTCCAGCGGGAGTACCAAGAGACCCAGTACTTC.

In DNA, the CDR3 is TGTGCCAGTAACAGGGGCAATCAGCCCCAGCATTTT. This codes for CASNRGNQPQHF. The chain combines TRBV19 with TRBJ1-5; a possible D gene is TRBD1 (6 bases). CDR3 size: 12 residues. Germline V lookup: CDR1 LNHDA, CDR2 SQIVND (reference sequence). Trimming took off 7 bases at V and 2 bases at J, with 6 bases between the two ends.

The genes are TRBV25-1 and TRBJ2-5; 9 positions match TRBD2. Germline CDR1 is MGHDK and CDR2 is SYGVNS. V lost 2 bases, J lost 4 bases, and 5 bases stayed unmatched. The CDR3 runs to 15 residues. The CDR3 DNA reads TGTGCCAGCAGTGAAGGGCTAGCGGGATTAGAGACCCAGTACTTC. It encodes CASSEGLAGLETQYF.

The genes are TRBV28 and TRBJ2-2; 8 nucleotides align to TRBD1. The CDR3 totals 20 residues. The V gene's germline CDR1 is MDHEN and CDR2 SYDVKM. With 6 bases clipped from V and 1 base from J, the junction kept 19 bases outside the gene matches. Here the CDR3 reads CASRPGTGKTLRRNTGELFF. The CDR3 coding sequence is TGTGCCAGCAGGCCTGGGACAGGAAAGACGCTAAGGAGGAACACCGGGGAGCTGTTTTTT.

V and J are TRBV29-1 and TRBJ2-2; D possibly corresponds to TRBD2 (6 bases). The CDR3 sequence is 15 residues long. The germline V gene has CDR1 SQVTM and CDR2 ANQGSEA. The CDR3 region has the DNA TGCACCGAGGCTAGGGGCGGGAAGTGTGCCGGGGAGCTGTTTTTT. Amino acid sequence: CTEARGGKCAGELFF.

This clone was recorded once. The chain recombines TRBV27 with TRBJ2-5, with D uncertain. Germline values: CDR1 MNHEY, CDR2 SMNVEV (reference sequence). The CDR3 covers 15 residues. V lost 5 bases, J lost 4 bases, and 17 bases lay in between. The CDR3 reads CASSPELGLRETQYF. Here the CDR3 DNA reads TGTGCCAGCAGTCCAGAGCTTGGGCTGAGAGAGACCCAGTACTTC.

The chain joins TRBV9 to TRBJ2-5, with 7 bases lining up with TRBD1. Germline-derived CDR1 and CDR2 are SGDLS and YYNGEE. Germline trimming cut 3 bases from V and 5 bases from J; bases unmatched to any gene: 7. The CDR3 covers 14 residues. For the CDR3, the DNA is TGTGCCAGCAGCGCAGGGACAGCCCTGGAGACCCAGTACTTC. It translates to CASSAGTALETQYF.

The V gene is TRBV28, the J gene TRBJ2-5; D is ambiguous. CDR3 length equals 13 residues. The germline CDR1 and CDR2 sequences are MDHEN and SYDVKM. V shed 7 bases and J shed 10 bases, with 19 bases lying between them. CDR3 in DNA: TGTGCCAGCACCCAAAATCAGGTCCGAGACCAGTACTTC. Its translation: CASTQNQVRDQYF.

This chain links TRBV9 with TRBJ2-7; TRBD2 agrees at 7 bases. V trimming: 4 bases; J trimming: 5 bases; junction bases outside the gene matches: 15. The germline CDR1 and CDR2 sequences are SGDLS and YYNGEE. The CDR3 spans 16 residues. The CDR3: CASSPWGGPGGNEQYF. The CDR3 DNA reads as TGTGCCAGCAGCCCCTGGGGCGGGCCGGGAGGCAACGAGCAGTACTTC.

CDR3 loop: CASSPRTGVTDNEQFF. In DNA form, the CDR3 reads TGTGCCAGCTCACCACGGACAGGGGTGACGGACAATGAGCAGTTCTTC. The chain carries TRBV18 and TRBJ2-1; TRBD1 matches 9 bases. Germline V gene lookup returns CDR1 KGHSH and CDR2 LQKENI. The CDR3 runs 16 residues. Unmatched junction bases numbered 6, after V lost 1 base and J lost 5 bases. Complete variable domain (other parts from reference TRBV18 and TRBJ2-1): NAGVMQNPRHLVRRRGQEARLRCSPMKGHSHVYWYRQLPEEGLKFMVYLQKENIIDESGMPKERFSAEFPKEGPSILRIQQVVRGDSAAYFCASSPRTGVTDNEQFFGPGTRLTVL.

This chain connects TRBV10-1 to TRBJ2-7, with D tentatively TRBD2 (6 bases). Germline values: CDR1 WNHNN, CDR2 SYGVQD (reference sequence). V was pared by 9 bases and J by 1 base, with 16 bases between. This CDR3 is built from 14 residues. In nucleotides, the CDR3 is TGCGCCAGACCCCAGCGGGTTAGGTCCTACGAGCAGTACTTC. Its protein is CARPQRVRSYEQYF.

The V call is TRBV5-1, the J call TRBJ1-2; D might be TRBD1 (5 bases). CDR1 and CDR2 (germline): SGHRS, YFSETQ. The CDR3 has 14 residues. Trimming stripped 1 base from V and 6 bases from J, with 13 bases between. This CDR3 reads CASSLYRQGDGYTF. CDR3 in DNA: TGCGCCAGCAGCTTGTATAGGCAGGGTGATGGCTACACCTTC.